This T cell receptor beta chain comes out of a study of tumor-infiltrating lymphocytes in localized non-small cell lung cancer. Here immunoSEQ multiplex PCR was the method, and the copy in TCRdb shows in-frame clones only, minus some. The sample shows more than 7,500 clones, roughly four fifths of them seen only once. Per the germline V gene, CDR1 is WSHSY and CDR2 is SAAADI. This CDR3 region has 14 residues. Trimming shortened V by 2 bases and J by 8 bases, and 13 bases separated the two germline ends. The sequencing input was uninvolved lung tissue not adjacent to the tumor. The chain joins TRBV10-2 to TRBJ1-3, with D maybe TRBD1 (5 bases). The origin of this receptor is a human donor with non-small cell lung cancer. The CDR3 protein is CASSEPGREDTIYF. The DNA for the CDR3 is TGCGCCAGCAGTGAGCCGGGCAGGGAGGACACCATATATTTT.